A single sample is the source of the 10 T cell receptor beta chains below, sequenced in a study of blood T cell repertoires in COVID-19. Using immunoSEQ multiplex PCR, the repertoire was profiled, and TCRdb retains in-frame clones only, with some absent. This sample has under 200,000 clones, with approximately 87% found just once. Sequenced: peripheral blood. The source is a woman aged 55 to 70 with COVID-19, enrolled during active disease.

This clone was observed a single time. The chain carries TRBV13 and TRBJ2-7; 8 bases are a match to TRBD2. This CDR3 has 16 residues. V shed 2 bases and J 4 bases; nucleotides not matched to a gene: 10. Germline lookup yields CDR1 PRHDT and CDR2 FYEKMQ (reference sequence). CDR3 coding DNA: TGTGCCAGCAGCTTAACAGGTAGCGGGACCCCTTACGAGCAGTACTTC. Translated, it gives CASSLTGSGTPYEQYF.

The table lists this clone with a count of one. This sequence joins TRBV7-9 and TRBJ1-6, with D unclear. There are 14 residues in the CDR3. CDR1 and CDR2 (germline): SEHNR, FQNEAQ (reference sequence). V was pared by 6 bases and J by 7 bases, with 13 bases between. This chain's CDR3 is CASSSPSGNSPLHF. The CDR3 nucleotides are TGTGCCAGCAGTTCACCCTCGGGAAATTCACCCCTCCACTTT.

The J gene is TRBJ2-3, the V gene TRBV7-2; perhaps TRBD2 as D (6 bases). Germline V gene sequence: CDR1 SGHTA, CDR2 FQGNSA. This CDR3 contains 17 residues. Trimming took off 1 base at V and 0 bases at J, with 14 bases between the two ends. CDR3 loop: CASSLGGSGVSTDTQYF. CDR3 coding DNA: TGTGCCAGCAGCTTAGGGGGATCGGGAGTGAGCACAGATACGCAGTATTTT.

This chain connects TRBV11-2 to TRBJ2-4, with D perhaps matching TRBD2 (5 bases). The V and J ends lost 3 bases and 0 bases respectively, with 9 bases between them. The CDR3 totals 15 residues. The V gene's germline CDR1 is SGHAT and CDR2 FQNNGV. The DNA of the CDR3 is TGTGCCAGCAGCTTCTCGGGGTTAGCCAAAAACATTCAGTACTTC. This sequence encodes CASSFSGLAKNIQYF. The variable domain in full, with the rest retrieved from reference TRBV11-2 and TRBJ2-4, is EAGVAQSPRYKIIEKRQSVAFWCNPISGHATLYWYQQILGQGPKLLIQFQNNGVVDDSQLPKDRFSAERLKGVDSTLKIQPAKLEDSAVYLCASSFSGLAKNIQYFGAGTRLSVL.

CDR3 amino acids: CASSGTSSNIQYF. The CDR3 DNA is TGTGCCAGCAGTGGAACTAGTTCGAACATTCAGTACTTC. This chain joins TRBV6-2 or TRBV6-3 and TRBJ2-4; D is perhaps TRBD2 (5 bases). Germline assignment: CDR1 MNHEY and CDR2 SVGEGT. The CDR3 covers 13 residues. Trimming took off 5 bases at V and 7 bases at J, with 12 bases between the two ends.

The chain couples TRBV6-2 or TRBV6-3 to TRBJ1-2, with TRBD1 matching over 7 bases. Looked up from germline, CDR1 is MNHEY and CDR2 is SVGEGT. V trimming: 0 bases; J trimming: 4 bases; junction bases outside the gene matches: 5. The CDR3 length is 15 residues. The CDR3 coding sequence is TGTGCCAGCAGTTACTCTACAGGGGCGTTCTATGGCTACACCTTC. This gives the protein CASSYSTGAFYGYTF.

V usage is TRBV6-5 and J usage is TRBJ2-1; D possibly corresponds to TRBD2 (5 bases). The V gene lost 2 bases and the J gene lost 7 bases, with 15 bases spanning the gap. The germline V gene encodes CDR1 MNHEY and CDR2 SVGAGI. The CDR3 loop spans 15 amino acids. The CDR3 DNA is TGTGCCAGCAGTTACGACGGGGTTTCGATAAATGAGCAGTTCTTC. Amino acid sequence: CASSYDGVSINEQFF.

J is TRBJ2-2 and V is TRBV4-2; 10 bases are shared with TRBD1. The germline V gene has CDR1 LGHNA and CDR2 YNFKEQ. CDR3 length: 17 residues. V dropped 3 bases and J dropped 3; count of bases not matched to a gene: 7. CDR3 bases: TGTGCCAGCAGCCATTCACCGGGACAGGGGTACACCGGGGAGCTGTTTTTT. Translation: CASSHSPGQGYTGELFF.

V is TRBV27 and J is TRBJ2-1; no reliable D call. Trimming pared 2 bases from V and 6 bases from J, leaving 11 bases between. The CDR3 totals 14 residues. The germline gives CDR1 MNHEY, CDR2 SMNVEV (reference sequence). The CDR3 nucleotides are TGTGCCAGCAGTTTAGGTTCTGGGCCCAATGAGCAGTTCTTC. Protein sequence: CASSLGSGPNEQFF.

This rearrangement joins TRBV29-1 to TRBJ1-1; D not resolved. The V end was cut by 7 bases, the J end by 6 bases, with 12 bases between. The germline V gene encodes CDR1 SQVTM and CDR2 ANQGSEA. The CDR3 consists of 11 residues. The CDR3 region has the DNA TGCAGCGCCCGGAGATTGGCTGAAGCTTTCTTT. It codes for CSARRLAEAFF.